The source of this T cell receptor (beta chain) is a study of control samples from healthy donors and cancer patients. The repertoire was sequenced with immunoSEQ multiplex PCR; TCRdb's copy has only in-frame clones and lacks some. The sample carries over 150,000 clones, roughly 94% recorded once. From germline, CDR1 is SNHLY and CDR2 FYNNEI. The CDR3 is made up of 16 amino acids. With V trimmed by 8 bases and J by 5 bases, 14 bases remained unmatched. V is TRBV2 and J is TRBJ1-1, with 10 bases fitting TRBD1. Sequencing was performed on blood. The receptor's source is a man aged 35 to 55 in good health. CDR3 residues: CASGETGGAGGTEAFF. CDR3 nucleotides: TGTGCCAGCGGGGAGACAGGGGGCGCAGGGGGAACTGAAGCTTTCTTT.